These 32 T cell receptor beta chains share one sample of origin, sequenced in a study of CD8 T cells in Susac syndrome. With random hexamers, about 0.45 to 1 ug RNA was reverse transcribed. TCRdb redid the calling of the immunoSEQ multiplex PCR reads with MiXCR, one entry per CDR3 protein. The sample includes 200,000 to 300,000 distinct CDR3 sequences, about 93% seen only once; the top ten take about 0.07%. The sequenced sample was CD4+ T cells from PBMCs. These receptors came from a human donor with multiple sclerosis.

This clonotype was picked up a small number of times. V gene TRBV29-1 combines with J gene TRBJ2-1; 7 bases fit TRBD2. From germline, CDR1 is SQVTM and CDR2 ANQGSEA. The ends lost 5 bases at V and 8 bases at J; junction bases unmatched: 9. The CDR3 spans 13 residues. The CDR3 bases are TGCAGCGTTCTGGCTAGTGGGGGGGATGAGCAGTTCTTC. This sequence encodes CSVLASGGDEQFF.

V usage is TRBV12-3 or TRBV12-4 and J usage is TRBJ2-2; 9 nucleotides agree with TRBD2. J lost 7 bases, V lost 3 bases, and 9 bases had no gene match. The CDR3 sequence is 16 residues long. The CDR3 region has the DNA TGTGCCAGCAGTTTCGTGGCGGGAGGGCCGAACGGGGAGCTGTTTTTT. Amino acids: CASSFVAGGPNGELFF.

The V call is TRBV27, the J call TRBJ1-2; D perhaps matches TRBD1 (6 bases). Germline CDR1 reads MNHEY; CDR2 reads SMNVEV (reference sequence). This CDR3 has 15 residues. Trimming pared 6 bases from V and 4 bases from J, leaving 18 bases between. The CDR3 is CASSALVGGGYGYTF. As DNA, the CDR3 is TGTGCCAGCAGCGCCCTCGTGGGGGGCGGCTATGGCTACACCTTC.

The rearrangement links TRBV12-3 or TRBV12-4 to TRBJ1-1; possibly TRBD1 for D (6 bases). The CDR3 runs to 15 residues. The germline V and J ends were trimmed by 6 bases and 1 base, with 15 bases remaining between them. The CDR3 DNA reads TGTGCCAGCAGCGGGGACAAAGACCGGAACACTGAAGCTTTCTTT. Residues: CASSGDKDRNTEAFF.

CDR3 protein: CSAEKLAGGGQETQYF. In DNA, the CDR3 is TGCAGTGCCGAAAAACTAGCGGGAGGCGGGCAAGAGACCCAGTACTTC. The gene calls are TRBV20-1 and TRBJ2-5, with TRBD2 identical over 12 bases. The CDR3 has 16 residues. In germline, CDR1 is DFQATT, CDR2 SNEGSKA (reference sequence). V dropped 6 bases and J dropped 2; count of bases not matched to a gene: 10.

V and J are TRBV12-3 or TRBV12-4 and TRBJ1-1; D is unclear. Trimming stripped 8 bases from V and 1 base from J, with 20 bases between. The CDR3 length is 16 residues. CDR3 loop: CASSSRRARRNTEAFF. The CDR3 nucleotides read TGTGCCAGCTCCTCTAGGAGGGCAAGAAGGAACACTGAAGCTTTCTTT.

The chain combines TRBV10-3 with TRBJ2-5; the match to TRBD2 covers 10 bases. The ends lost 4 bases at V and 5 bases at J; junction bases unmatched: 4. The CDR3 length is 14 residues. Germline V gene lookup returns CDR1 ENHRY and CDR2 SYGVKD. The CDR3 protein is CAISGAGGPETQYF. The CDR3, as DNA: TGTGCCATCAGTGGAGCGGGGGGGCCCGAGACCCAGTACTTC.

This chain uses TRBV27 with TRBJ2-3; D is perhaps TRBD1 or TRBD2 (7 bases each). V gave up 5 bases and J gave up 4 bases, with 13 bases separating them. This CDR3 comprises 14 residues. Germline V gene data show CDR1 as MNHEY and CDR2 as SMNVEV (reference sequence). This CDR3 is CASSQGGAADTQYF. In nucleotides, the CDR3 is TGTGCCAGCAGTCAGGGGGGGGCTGCAGATACGCAGTATTTT.

This clonotype came up a few times. J is TRBJ2-3 and V is TRBV3-1; D unresolved. Trimming cost V 3 bases and J 2 bases, with 3 bases left between them. CDR3 length: 12 residues. CDR1 is LGHDT and CDR2 is YNNKEL in the germline V gene (reference sequence). The CDR3 loop reads CASSHLTDTQYF. The CDR3 nucleotides read TGTGCCAGCAGCCACCTCACAGATACGCAGTATTTT.

The chain combines TRBV29-1 with TRBJ2-7; 9 positions match TRBD1. CDR1 and CDR2 from the germline V gene are SQVTM and ANQGSEA. The length of the CDR3 is 13 residues. Germline trimming cut 4 bases from V and 5 bases from J; bases unmatched to any gene: 6. The CDR3 loop is CSVGGQGSHEQYF. The CDR3 DNA sequence: TGCAGCGTTGGGGGACAGGGAAGCCACGAGCAGTACTTC.

This sequence joins TRBV29-1 and TRBJ2-2; D possibly matches TRBD1 or TRBD2 (6 bases each). Germline V gene sequence: CDR1 SQVTM, CDR2 ANQGSEA. There are 13 residues in the CDR3. Trimming left V 6 bases short and J 7 bases short, with 15 bases between. The DNA for the CDR3 is TGCAGCGTGCCATGGGGGGCGCACGGGGAGCTGTTTTTT. It is translated as CSVPWGAHGELFF.

The rearrangement joins TRBV6-1 to TRBJ1-2; D might be TRBD1 (5 bases). Trimming stripped 4 bases from V and 8 bases from J, with 17 bases between. Germline V gene sequence: CDR1 MNHNS, CDR2 SASEGT. This CDR3 has 14 amino acids. The CDR3 DNA is TGTGCCAGCAGTGTACCCGGCAGGGTAAACGGCTACACCTTC. It codes for CASSVPGRVNGYTF.

The CDR3 here is CASSSKITGVDTVNTIYF. CDR3 DNA sequence: TGTGCCAGCAGCTCCAAAATAACAGGGGTCGACACCGTAAACACCATATATTTT. The chain is built from TRBV7-8 and TRBJ1-3; 7 positions match TRBD1. CDR3 length equals 18 residues. The germline gives CDR1 SGHVS, CDR2 FQNEAQ. The ends lost 4 bases at V and 6 bases at J; junction bases unmatched: 18.

This chain joins TRBV5-1 and TRBJ1-2, with a possible D match to TRBD1 (6 bases). Looked up from germline, CDR1 is SGHRS and CDR2 is YFSETQ. This CDR3 spans 15 amino acids. Trimming shortened V by 0 bases and J by 4 bases, and 13 bases separated the two germline ends. CDR3 residues: CASSLEGQGSYGYTF. CDR3 nucleotides: TGCGCCAGCAGCTTGGAAGGTCAGGGGAGCTATGGCTACACCTTC. The full variable domain, its missing parts supplied by reference TRBV5-1 and TRBJ1-2, is KAGVTQTPRYLIKTRGQQVTLSCSPISGHRSVSWYQQTPGQGLQFLFEYFSETQRNKGNFPGRFSGRQFSNSRSEMNVSTLELGDSALYLCASSLEGQGSYGYTFGSGTRLTVV.

The chain uses TRBV6-4 and TRBJ2-1; TRBD2 aligns across 8 bases. The CDR3 runs to 13 residues. After removal of 4 bases from V and 9 bases from J, the junction contained 5 bases not matched to a gene. Germline loops: CDR1 MRHNA, CDR2 SNTAGT. This CDR3 is CASSVERESEQFF. In nucleotides, the CDR3 is TGTGCCAGCAGTGTTGAGCGGGAGAGTGAGCAGTTCTTC.

This chain joins TRBV12-3 or TRBV12-4 and TRBJ2-2, with 7 bases fitting TRBD1. CDR3 length: 13 residues. CDR3 loop: CANMRGPAGELFF. As DNA, the CDR3 is TGTGCTAACATGAGGGGGCCCGCCGGGGAGCTGTTTTTT.

This clonotype was detected only a few times. The V call is TRBV29-1, the J call TRBJ2-5; 9 nucleotides match TRBD1. This CDR3 spans 13 amino acids. CDR1 is SQVTM and CDR2 is ANQGSEA in the germline V gene. Trimming at V came to 4 bases and at J to 7 bases, leaving 7 bases not matched to a gene. CDR3 region: CSVGAPDRGTQYF. The CDR3 region has the DNA TGCAGCGTTGGGGCCCCGGACAGGGGGACCCAGTACTTC.

The genes are TRBV6-2 or TRBV6-3 and TRBJ1-2; D is unclear. The CDR3 is 12 residues long. Germline CDR1 MNHEY, CDR2 SVGEGT. Between the trimmed V and J ends, which lost 8 bases and 8 bases, there was a span of 15 bases. DNA for the CDR3: TGTGCCAGCTGTGGTCAAGCAGGAGGCTACACCTTC. Its translation: CASCGQAGGYTF.

The genes are TRBV5-1 and TRBJ2-5; D uncertain. Trimming cost V 0 bases and J 5 bases, with 8 bases left between them. The CDR3 consists of 13 residues. CDR1 and CDR2 (germline): SGHRS, YFSETQ. This CDR3 is CASSLGNGETQYF. In DNA, the CDR3 is TGCGCCAGCAGCTTGGGGAACGGGGAGACCCAGTACTTC.

V is TRBV15 and J is TRBJ2-1; D is possibly TRBD2 (7 bases). V dropped 2 bases and J dropped 6 bases, with 17 bases sitting between them. In germline, CDR1 is LNHNV, CDR2 YYDKDF (reference sequence). The CDR3 consists of 16 residues. In nucleotides, the CDR3 is TGTGCCACCAGCAGACAACTAGGGGGGGCGGGCAATGAGCAGTTCTTC. Amino acid sequence: CATSRQLGGAGNEQFF.

V is TRBV3-1 and J is TRBJ2-1; TRBD2 aligns across 10 bases. This CDR3 is 19 amino acids long. CDR1 is LGHDT and CDR2 is YNNKEL in the germline V gene (reference sequence). The ends lost 1 base at V and 1 base at J; junction bases unmatched: 10. The CDR3 reads CASSQGAPWTSGSYNEQFF. As DNA, the CDR3 is TGTGCCAGCAGCCAAGGGGCCCCCTGGACTAGCGGTTCCTACAATGAGCAGTTCTTC.

The V and J genes are TRBV5-1 and TRBJ2-2; no definite D call. The CDR3 is 13 residues long. Germline V gene sequence: CDR1 SGHRS, CDR2 YFSETQ. Trimming pared 4 bases from V and 4 bases from J, leaving 8 bases between. The CDR3 is CASSPLSTGELFF. DNA for the CDR3: TGCGCCAGCAGCCCACTGTCCACCGGGGAGCTGTTTTTT.

The chain carries TRBV12-3 or TRBV12-4 and TRBJ1-5; 7 bases are shared with TRBD1. This CDR3 has 13 residues. J was trimmed by 3 bases and V by 6 bases; bases with no gene match: 2. The CDR3 region has the DNA TGTGCCAGCAGGGGGACAGTCAATCAGCCCCAGCATTTT. It specifies CASRGTVNQPQHF.

The gene calls are TRBV20-1 and TRBJ2-5; 10 bases fit TRBD1. Germline V gene lookup returns CDR1 DFQATT and CDR2 SNEGSKA (reference sequence). This CDR3 contains 15 residues. Unmatched junction bases numbered 10, after V lost 3 bases and J lost 6 bases. In nucleotides, the CDR3 is TGCAGTGCTAGCACTGACCGGGACAGGGGAAAGACCCAGTACTTC. Encoded protein: CSASTDRDRGKTQYF.

This clonotype was observed once. The CDR3 region has the DNA TGTGCCAGTAGTGTATCTTTAACGTCTCCCATAGATGGGACCGGGGAGCTGTTTTTT. It codes for CASSVSLTSPIDGTGELFF. J is TRBJ2-2 and V is TRBV19, with D unresolved. The germline CDR1 and CDR2 sequences are LNHDA and SQIVND (reference sequence). The CDR3 consists of 19 residues. V was shortened by 5 bases and J by 5 bases, with 27 bases between the two germline ends. Full variable domain (remainder filled in from reference TRBV19 and TRBJ2-2): DGGITQSPKYLFRKEGQNVTLSCEQNLNHDAMYWYRQDPGQGLRLIYYSQIVNDFQKGDIAEGYSVSREKKESFPLTVTSAQKNPTAFYLCASSVSLTSPIDGTGELFFGEGSRLTVL.

This rearrangement joins TRBV7-3 to TRBJ2-2; TRBD1 matches at 7 bases. V shed 5 bases, J shed 5 bases, and the junction held 8 bases outside the gene matches. The CDR3 is made up of 15 amino acids. Germline lookup yields CDR1 SGHTA and CDR2 FQGTGA. CDR3 protein: CASSDNRGLTGELFF. In nucleotides, the CDR3 is TGTGCCAGCAGCGACAACAGGGGTTTGACCGGGGAGCTGTTTTTT.

The sample holds a few counts of this clonotype. This CDR3 is CASSPGVLGGVVTGELFF. CDR3 DNA sequence: TGTGCCAGCAGTCCTGGGGTTTTGGGGGGGGTCGTCACCGGGGAGCTGTTTTTT. The chain is built from TRBV12-3 or TRBV12-4 and TRBJ2-2, with TRBD2 identical over 7 bases. The CDR3 extends over 18 amino acids. Trimming took 5 bases from V and 4 from J; bases not matched to a gene: 16.

The chain employs TRBV5-1 and TRBJ2-2; D may match TRBD1 or TRBD2 (5 bases each). From germline, CDR1 is SGHRS and CDR2 YFSETQ. The germline V and J ends were trimmed by 3 bases and 4 bases, with 16 bases remaining between them. The length of the CDR3 is 16 residues. The CDR3: CASSSSGAPGTGELFF. CDR3 bases: TGCGCCAGCAGCTCCTCCGGGGCACCGGGCACCGGGGAGCTGTTTTTT.

This chain connects TRBV2 to TRBJ2-2; 8 bases agree with TRBD1. This CDR3 has 15 amino acids. The V gene's germline CDR1 is SNHLY and CDR2 FYNNEI. With V trimmed by 2 bases and J by 5 bases, 4 bases remained unmatched. CDR3 in DNA: TGTGCCAGCAGTGAACGGACAGGGAGGACCGGGGAGCTGTTTTTT. The encoded protein is CASSERTGRTGELFF.

This rearrangement joins TRBV5-4 to TRBJ2-2; D might be TRBD2 (6 bases). Germline loops: CDR1 SGHNT, CDR2 YYREEE (reference sequence). CDR3 size: 17 residues. V lost 5 bases and J 4 bases, leaving 21 bases between the germline ends. The CDR3: CASRYNGGGPITGELFF. CDR3 sequence (DNA): TGTGCCAGCAGATATAACGGTGGAGGGCCGATCACCGGGGAGCTGTTTTTT.

The chain combines TRBV2 with TRBJ2-1; D is uncertain. Trimming took 2 bases from V and 5 from J, leaving 13 bases between them. Germline CDR1 and CDR2: SNHLY and FYNNEI. The CDR3 runs to 15 residues. The CDR3 sequence: CASSESGPNHNEQFF. Written as DNA, the CDR3 is TGTGCCAGCAGTGAATCAGGACCGAATCACAATGAGCAGTTCTTC.

This sequence joins TRBV20-1 and TRBJ2-2, with no clear D. The V gene's germline CDR1 is DFQATT and CDR2 SNEGSKA (reference sequence). Trimming removed 1 base at V and 1 base at J, with 10 bases between. The CDR3 is made up of 15 amino acids. The CDR3 DNA reads as TGCAGTGCTAGAGTCGGCGCAGGGAACACCGGGGAGCTGTTTTTT. It specifies CSARVGAGNTGELFF.